This TCR beta chain was recorded in a study of blood T cell repertoires in COVID-19. Study overall: PBMCs, B-cell-depleted T cells, or T cells provided the cDNA or gDNA that made up the material.

Assay: immunoSEQ multiplex PCR; the TCRdb copy retains only in-frame clones and omits some. The table has roughly 140,000 clones, around 72% seen once. Germline V CDR1 and CDR2: DFQATT, SNEGSKA (reference sequence). CDR3 length: 14 amino acids. V was pared by 3 bases and J by 3 bases, with 13 bases between. The genes are TRBV20-1 and TRBJ2-3, with TRBD2 as a possible D gene (5 bases). The sequenced sample was peripheral blood. This TCR was recovered from a woman between 55 and 75 years old with acute or convalescent COVID-19. The CDR3 DNA reads TGCAGTGCTAGTGCCCTTACTAGGACAGATACGCAGTATTTT. This gives the protein CSASALTRTDTQYF.